A single sample gave rise to the 12 T cell receptor beta chains below, sequenced in a study of shared clonotypes between healthy human individuals. The repertoire was sequenced with immunoSEQ multiplex PCR; TCRdb's copy has only in-frame clones and lacks some. The sample records some 2 million clones, 95% being singletons. Sequenced material: naive CD4+ T cells sorted from blood. Subset here: CD45RA+ positively selected. Source of these receptors: a man younger than 35 in good health.

V and J are TRBV5-1 and TRBJ2-2; D uncertain. This CDR3 comprises 14 residues. With 0 bases removed from V and 5 bases from J, the gap between germline ends came to 8 bases. Germline V gene lookup returns CDR1 SGHRS and CDR2 YFSETQ. CDR3 protein: CASSLAVRTGELFF. Written as DNA, the CDR3 is TGCGCCAGCAGCTTGGCCGTTCGGACCGGGGAGCTGTTTTTT. Full variable domain (remainder filled in from reference TRBV5-1 and TRBJ2-2): KAGVTQTPRYLIKTRGQQVTLSCSPISGHRSVSWYQQTPGQGLQFLFEYFSETQRNKGNFPGRFSGRQFSNSRSEMNVSTLELGDSALYLCASSLAVRTGELFFGEGSRLTVL.

This chain uses TRBV6-1 with TRBJ1-4; D unclear. CDR1 is MNHNS, CDR2 SASEGT, per germline. Trimming left V 7 bases short and J 11 bases short, with 17 bases between. The CDR3 runs to 13 residues. The CDR3, as DNA: TGTGCCAGCATAAACCCCTCCTCGGGGAAACTGTTTTTT. Translation: CASINPSSGKLFF.

The CDR3 sequence: CARRGGANEKLFF. The CDR3 coding sequence is TGTGCCAGAAGGGGCGGAGCTAATGAAAAACTGTTTTTT. The chain has TRBV5-3 and TRBJ1-4, with D unclear. TRBV5-3 is flagged as an ORF with uncertain function. The CDR3 is 13 residues long. The V gene lost 5 bases and the J gene lost 3 bases, with 8 bases spanning the gap.

With respect to this clone: This may arise from a read error, as a much more abundant clone is one base away. The V and J genes are TRBV30 and TRBJ2-5, with 9 positions matching TRBD1. The J call is in doubt because the DNA end fits TRBJ2-7 better. The germline V gene has CDR1 GTSNPN and CDR2 SVGIG (reference sequence). This CDR3 contains 13 residues. CDR3 DNA: TGTGCCCGGAGTTGGACAGGGGACTACGAGCAGTACTTC. Amino acids: CARSWTGDYEQYF.

This chain uses TRBV2 with TRBJ1-5; D is uncertain. The CDR3 length is 18 residues. With 1 base removed from V and 0 bases from J, the gap between germline ends came to 16 bases. Germline assignment: CDR1 SNHLY and CDR2 FYNNEI. This CDR3 is CASSEGTGRGNSNQPQHF. In DNA, the CDR3 is TGTGCCAGCAGTGAAGGAACCGGGAGAGGGAATAGCAATCAGCCCCAGCATTTT.

The chain recombines TRBV15 with TRBJ1-5; D unclear. This CDR3 comprises 16 residues. V shed 0 bases and J shed 2 bases, with 11 bases lying between them. Germline lookup yields CDR1 LNHNV and CDR2 YYDKDF (reference sequence). CDR3 sequence: CATSRDQALGNQPQHF. Written as DNA, the CDR3 is TGTGCCACCAGCAGAGATCAGGCCCTGGGCAATCAGCCCCAGCATTTT. The whole variable domain, remainder taken from reference TRBV15 and TRBJ1-5, is DAMVIQNPRYQVTQFGKPVTLSCSQTLNHNVMYWYQQKSSQAPKLLFHYYDKDFNNEADTPDNFQSRRPNTSFCFLDIRSPGLGDTAMYLCATSRDQALGNQPQHFGDGTRLSIL.

The chain couples TRBV18 to TRBJ1-4; D possibly corresponds to TRBD1 (5 bases). The germline gives CDR1 KGHSH, CDR2 LQKENI. V was clipped by 8 bases and J by 0 bases, with 10 bases between them. There are 14 residues in the CDR3. This CDR3 is CASTVGATNEKLFF. The CDR3 DNA reads TGTGCCAGCACCGTGGGGGCAACTAATGAAAAACTGTTTTTT.

This chain connects TRBV29-1 to TRBJ1-1; no clear D. This CDR3 is built from 10 residues. V was cut by 7 bases and J by 0 bases, with 3 bases left in between. The germline gives CDR1 SQVTM, CDR2 ANQGSEA. DNA of the CDR3: TGCAGCGGGATGAACACTGAAGCTTTCTTT. Amino acids: CSGMNTEAFF. The complete variable domain, with remaining parts taken from reference TRBV29-1 and TRBJ1-1, reads SAVISQKPSRDICQRGTSLTIQCQVDSQVTMMFWYRQQPGQSLTLIATANQGSEATYESGFVIDKFPISRPNLTFSTLTVSNMSPEDSSIYLCSGMNTEAFFGQGTRLTVV.

The chain joins TRBV9 to TRBJ1-4, with D possibly matching TRBD1 (6 bases). This CDR3 has 20 residues. V was trimmed by 0 bases and J by 0 bases, leaving 21 bases between them. Germline lookup yields CDR1 SGDLS and CDR2 YYNGEE. CDR3 sequence: CASSVGSRQGRAATNEKLFF. The CDR3, as DNA: TGTGCCAGCAGCGTAGGATCTCGGCAGGGGAGGGCTGCAACTAATGAAAAACTGTTTTTT.

This clone appeared once. This chain joins TRBV5-6 and TRBJ2-1; no clear D gene. CDR3 size: 15 residues. The germline V gene encodes CDR1 SGHDT and CDR2 YYEEEE. The V end lost 1 base, the J end lost 4 bases, and 12 bases lay between the germline ends. The CDR3 DNA is TGTGCCAGCAGCTTGAGCGTCAGTGTTTACAATGAGCAGTTCTTC. Its translation is CASSLSVSVYNEQFF.

The chain recombines TRBV5-1 with TRBJ2-7; a weak D match, TRBD1 (5 bases). The CDR3 is made up of 14 amino acids. Trimming stripped 4 bases from V and 1 base from J, with 12 bases between. Germline CDR1 and CDR2: SGHRS and YFSETQ. CDR3 in amino acids: CASSQMDTSYEQYF. The CDR3 DNA follows: TGCGCCAGCAGCCAAATGGACACTTCCTACGAGCAGTACTTC. Complete variable domain (other parts from reference TRBV5-1 and TRBJ2-7): KAGVTQTPRYLIKTRGQQVTLSCSPISGHRSVSWYQQTPGQGLQFLFEYFSETQRNKGNFPGRFSGRQFSNSRSEMNVSTLELGDSALYLCASSQMDTSYEQYFGPGTRLTVT.

The chain combines TRBV9 with TRBJ2-1, with D possibly TRBD2 on 5 matching bases. V was clipped by 5 bases and J by 0 bases, with 9 bases between them. Germline lookup yields CDR1 SGDLS and CDR2 YYNGEE. The CDR3 contains 14 residues. The CDR3: CASSWTGSYNEQFF. CDR3 bases: TGTGCCAGCAGTTGGACTGGCTCCTACAATGAGCAGTTCTTC.